The sequence of this T cell receptor (beta chain) was determined in a study of shared clonotypes between healthy human individuals. Notes on the study in general: Blood was the only sampled material, and tissue repertoires likely differ.

Authors' analysis steps: ImmunoSEQ supplied junction-only sequences lacking quality scores, so filtering was different. Here immunoSEQ multiplex PCR was the method, and the copy in TCRdb shows in-frame clones only, minus some. V and J calls plus clone size are reproduced from that table; the DNA served to infer D and trimming. The data show 1.5 million to 2.5 million clones, about 95% seen once. CD45RO-negative CD8 cells positively selected for CCR7 made up the naive population, which excluded terminally differentiated effector memory CD45RA+ cells. Healthy HIV-negative adults without recent acute infections or vaccinations served as donors. The donors, all of them Caucasian adults, lived in Nashville, Tennessee. As regards this clone: As yet, its antigen is unknown. The same CDR3 can be traced to other DNA sequences in this sample.

J lost 4 bases, V lost 3 bases, and 4 bases had no gene match. The CDR3 spans 15 residues. Germline values: CDR1 MNHNY, CDR2 SVGAGI (reference sequence). Source material: naive CD8+ T cells sorted from blood. The clonotype comes from a man aged 18 to 29 in good health. This rearrangement joins TRBV6-6 to TRBJ2-5, with TRBD1 matching over 11 bases. CDR3 protein: CASSYLGQGAETQYF. The CDR3 bases are TGTGCCAGCAGTTATCTCGGACAGGGGGCAGAGACCCAGTACTTC.